These 5 T cell receptor beta chains were sequenced from one sample in a study of blood T cell repertoires in COVID-19. Profiled with immunoSEQ multiplex PCR; TCRdb holds only in-frame clones, not every one. In the table there are roughly 180,000 clones, roughly nine tenths of which are singletons. Input material: peripheral blood. These receptors were taken from a man in his 70s with active or convalescent COVID-19.

The chain recombines TRBV27 with TRBJ1-2; 8 bases align to TRBD1. The germline CDR1 and CDR2 sequences are MNHEY and SMNVEV (reference sequence). Losses at the gene ends were 1 base for V and 2 bases for J; bases not matched to a gene: 3. This CDR3 spans 15 amino acids. Here the CDR3 DNA reads TGTGCCAGCAGTTTATACCGGACAGGGAACTATGGCTACACCTTC. The encoded protein is CASSLYRTGNYGYTF.

This clone was observed a handful of times. The gene calls are TRBV6-1 and TRBJ1-3; the D is unclear. This CDR3 has 16 amino acids. The V gene lost 4 bases and the J gene lost 2 bases, with 15 bases spanning the gap. Germline CDR1 MNHNS, CDR2 SASEGT. As DNA, the CDR3 is TGTGCCAGCAGTGCAACGGGCCCGGGGACTGGAAACACCATATATTTT. Protein sequence: CASSATGPGTGNTIYF.

V and J are TRBV28 and TRBJ2-5; 9 bases match TRBD2. This CDR3 contains 14 residues. Losses at the gene ends were 7 bases for V and 4 bases for J; bases not matched to a gene: 7. The germline V gene has CDR1 MDHEN and CDR2 SYDVKM. The CDR3 bases are TGTGCCAGCACTGGGGCGGGAGGGTCAGAGACCCAGTACTTC. Protein product: CASTGAGGSETQYF.

The chain links TRBV6-5 to TRBJ2-2; 9 nucleotides match TRBD1. The CDR3 has 15 amino acids. Germline values: CDR1 MNHEY, CDR2 SVGAGI. V trimming: 5 bases; J trimming: 5 bases; junction bases outside the gene matches: 6. The CDR3 here is CASSPGTGRTGELFF. The CDR3 DNA sequence: TGTGCCAGCAGTCCGGGGACAGGGAGGACCGGGGAGCTGTTTTTT.

Turning to this clone: Other DNA sequences in this sample translate to the same CDR3. The V and J genes are TRBV20-1 and TRBJ1-5; D remains ambiguous. Between the trimmed V and J ends, which lost 6 bases and 5 bases, there was a span of 8 bases. CDR3 length: 11 residues. Germline lookup yields CDR1 DFQATT and CDR2 SNEGSKA (reference sequence). The CDR3 reads CSAGEDQPQHF. In nucleotides, the CDR3 is TGCAGTGCCGGGGAGGATCAGCCCCAGCATTTT.